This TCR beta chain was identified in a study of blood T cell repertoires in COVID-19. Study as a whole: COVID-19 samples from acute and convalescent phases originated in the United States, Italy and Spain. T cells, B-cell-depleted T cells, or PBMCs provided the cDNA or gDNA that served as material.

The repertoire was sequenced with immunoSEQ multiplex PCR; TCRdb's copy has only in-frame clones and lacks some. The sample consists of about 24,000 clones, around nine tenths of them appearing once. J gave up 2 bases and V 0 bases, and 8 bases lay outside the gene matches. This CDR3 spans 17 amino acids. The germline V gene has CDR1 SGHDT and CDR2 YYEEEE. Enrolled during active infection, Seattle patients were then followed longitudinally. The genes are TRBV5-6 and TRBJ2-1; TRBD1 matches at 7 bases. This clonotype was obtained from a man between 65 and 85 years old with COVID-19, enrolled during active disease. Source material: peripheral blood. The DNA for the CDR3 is TGTGCCAGCAGCTTGGGTGAGGTAGGGGGCCCCTACAATGAGCAGTTCTTC. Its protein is CASSLGEVGGPYNEQFF.